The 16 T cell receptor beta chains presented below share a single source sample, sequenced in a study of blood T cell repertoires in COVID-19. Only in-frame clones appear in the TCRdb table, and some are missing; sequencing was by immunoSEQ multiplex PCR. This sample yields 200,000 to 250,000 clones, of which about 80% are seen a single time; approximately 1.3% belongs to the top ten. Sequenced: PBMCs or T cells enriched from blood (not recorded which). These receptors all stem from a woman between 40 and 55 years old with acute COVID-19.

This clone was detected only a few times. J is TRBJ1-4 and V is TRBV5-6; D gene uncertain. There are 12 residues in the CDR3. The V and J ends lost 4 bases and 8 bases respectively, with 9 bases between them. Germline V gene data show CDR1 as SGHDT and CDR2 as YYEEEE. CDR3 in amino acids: CASSDRLEKLFF. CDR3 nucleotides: TGTGCCAGCAGCGATCGACTAGAAAAACTGTTTTTT.

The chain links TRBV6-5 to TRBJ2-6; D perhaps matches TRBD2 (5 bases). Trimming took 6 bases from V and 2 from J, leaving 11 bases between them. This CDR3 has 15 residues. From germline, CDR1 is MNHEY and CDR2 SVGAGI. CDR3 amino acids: CASRAGSTGANVLTF. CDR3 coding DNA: TGTGCCAGCAGGGCGGGTTCCACTGGGGCCAACGTCCTGACTTTC.

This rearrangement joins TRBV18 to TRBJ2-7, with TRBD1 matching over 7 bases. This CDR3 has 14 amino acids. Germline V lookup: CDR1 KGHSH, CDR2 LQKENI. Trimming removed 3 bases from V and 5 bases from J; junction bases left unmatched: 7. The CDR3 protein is CASSPLRGPDEQYF. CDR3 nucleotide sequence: TGTGCCAGCTCACCCCTTAGGGGGCCCGACGAGCAGTACTTC. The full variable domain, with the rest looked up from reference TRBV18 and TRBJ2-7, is NAGVMQNPRHLVRRRGQEARLRCSPMKGHSHVYWYRQLPEEGLKFMVYLQKENIIDESGMPKERFSAEFPKEGPSILRIQQVVRGDSAAYFCASSPLRGPDEQYFGPGTRLTVT.

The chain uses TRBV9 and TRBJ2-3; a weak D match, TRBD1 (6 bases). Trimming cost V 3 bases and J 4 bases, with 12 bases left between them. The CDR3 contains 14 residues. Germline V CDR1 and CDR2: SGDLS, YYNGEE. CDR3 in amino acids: CASSARGQPDTQYF. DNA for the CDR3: TGTGCCAGCAGCGCCCGAGGACAGCCAGATACGCAGTATTTT.

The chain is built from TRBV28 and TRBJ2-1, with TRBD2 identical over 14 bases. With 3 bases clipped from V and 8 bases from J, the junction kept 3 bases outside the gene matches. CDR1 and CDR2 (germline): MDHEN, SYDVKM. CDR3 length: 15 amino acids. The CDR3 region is CASSFRLAGGDEQFF. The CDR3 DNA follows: TGTGCCAGCAGTTTCCGACTAGCGGGAGGGGATGAGCAGTTCTTC.

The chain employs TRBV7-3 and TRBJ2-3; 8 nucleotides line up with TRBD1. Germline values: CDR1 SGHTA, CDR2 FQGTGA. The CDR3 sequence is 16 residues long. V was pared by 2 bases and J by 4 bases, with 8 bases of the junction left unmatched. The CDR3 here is CASSLGTHRGADTQYF. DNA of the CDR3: TGTGCCAGCAGCTTAGGCACGCACAGGGGGGCAGATACGCAGTATTTT.

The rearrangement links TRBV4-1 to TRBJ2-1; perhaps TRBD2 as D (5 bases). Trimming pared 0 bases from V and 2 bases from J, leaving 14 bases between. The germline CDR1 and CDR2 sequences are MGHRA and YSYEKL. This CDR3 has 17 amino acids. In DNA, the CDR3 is TGCGCCAGCAGCCAAGATCGAGAGAGGGCCACCTACAATGAGCAGTTCTTC. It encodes CASSQDRERATYNEQFF.

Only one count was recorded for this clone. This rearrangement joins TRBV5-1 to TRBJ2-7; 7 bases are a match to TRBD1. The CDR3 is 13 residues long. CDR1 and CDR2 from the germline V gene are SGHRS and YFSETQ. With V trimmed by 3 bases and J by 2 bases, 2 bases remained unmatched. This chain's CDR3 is CASSSGTAYEQYF. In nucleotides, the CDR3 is TGCGCCAGCAGCTCCGGGACAGCCTACGAGCAGTACTTC.

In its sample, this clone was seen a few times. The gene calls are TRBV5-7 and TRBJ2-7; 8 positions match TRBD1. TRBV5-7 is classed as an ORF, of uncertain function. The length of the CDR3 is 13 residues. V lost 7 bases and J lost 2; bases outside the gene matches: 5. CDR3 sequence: CASERQGTYEQYF. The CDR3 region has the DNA TGTGCCAGCGAGAGACAGGGGACCTACGAGCAGTACTTC.

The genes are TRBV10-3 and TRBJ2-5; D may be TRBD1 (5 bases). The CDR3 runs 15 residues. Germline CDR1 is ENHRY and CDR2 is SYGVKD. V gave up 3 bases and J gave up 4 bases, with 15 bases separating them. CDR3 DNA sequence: TGTGCCATCAGTGACCAGGGTCCCATCGGAGAGACCCAGTACTTC. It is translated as CAISDQGPIGETQYF.

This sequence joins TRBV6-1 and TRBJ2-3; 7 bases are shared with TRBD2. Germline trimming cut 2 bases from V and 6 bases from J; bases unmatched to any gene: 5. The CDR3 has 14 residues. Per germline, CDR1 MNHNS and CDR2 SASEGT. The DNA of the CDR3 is TGTGCCAGCAGTGAAAGATCCGGGAGGGATACGCAGTATTTT. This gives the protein CASSERSGRDTQYF.

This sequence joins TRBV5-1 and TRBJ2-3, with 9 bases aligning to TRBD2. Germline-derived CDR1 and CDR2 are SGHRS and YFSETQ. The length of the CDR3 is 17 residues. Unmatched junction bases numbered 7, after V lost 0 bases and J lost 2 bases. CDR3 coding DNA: TGCGCCAGCAGCTTGGAAGTCCTAGCGGGACACACAGATACGCAGTATTTT. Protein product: CASSLEVLAGHTDTQYF.

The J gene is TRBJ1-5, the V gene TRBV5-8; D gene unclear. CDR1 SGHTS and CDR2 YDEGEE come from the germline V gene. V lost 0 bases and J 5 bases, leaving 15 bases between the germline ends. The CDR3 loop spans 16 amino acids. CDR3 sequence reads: CASSLAAGRADQPQHF. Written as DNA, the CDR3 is TGTGCCAGCAGCTTGGCCGCTGGGAGGGCGGATCAGCCCCAGCATTTT.

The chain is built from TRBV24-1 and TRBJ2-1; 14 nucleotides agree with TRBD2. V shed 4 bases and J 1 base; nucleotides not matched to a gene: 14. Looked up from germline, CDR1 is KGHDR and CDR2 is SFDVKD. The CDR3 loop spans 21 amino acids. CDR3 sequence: CATSDSGLAGGVRMSYNEQFF. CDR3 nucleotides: TGTGCCACCAGTGACTCCGGACTAGCGGGAGGTGTAAGAATGTCCTACAATGAGCAGTTCTTC.

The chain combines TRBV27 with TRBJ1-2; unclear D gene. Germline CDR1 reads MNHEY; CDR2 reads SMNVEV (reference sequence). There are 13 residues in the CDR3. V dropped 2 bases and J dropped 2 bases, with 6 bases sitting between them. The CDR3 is CASSLRRNYGYTF. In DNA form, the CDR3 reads TGTGCCAGCAGTTTACGGCGGAACTATGGCTACACCTTC.

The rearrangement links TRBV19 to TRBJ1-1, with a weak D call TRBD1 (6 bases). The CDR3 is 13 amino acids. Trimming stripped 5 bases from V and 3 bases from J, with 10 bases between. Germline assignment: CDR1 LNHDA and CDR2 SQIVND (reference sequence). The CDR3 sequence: CASSRTEDTEAFF. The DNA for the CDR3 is TGTGCCAGTAGTCGGACAGAAGACACTGAAGCTTTCTTT.